One and the same sample provided the 13 T cell receptor beta chains below, sequenced in a study of Graves' ophthalmopathy and Graves' hyperthyroidism. RNA transcripts provided the template for amplifying TCR beta CDR3 regions. Second-round multiplex PCR followed a first-round RT-PCR using HTBI primers. In TCRdb, the multiplex PCR reads were re-called with MiXCR into one record per CDR3 protein. The sample includes almost 400,000 distinct CDR3 sequences, around 19% of them seen just once. Sequenced input: peripheral blood. All receptors derive from a woman aged 18-30 years with Graves' ophthalmopathy.

In its sample, this clonotype was seen many times. This rearrangement joins TRBV9 to TRBJ2-2, with 7 bases identical to TRBD2. Germline V gene sequence: CDR1 SGDLS, CDR2 YYNGEE. This CDR3 has 15 residues. Losses at the gene ends were 4 bases for V and 5 bases for J; bases not matched to a gene: 8. The CDR3 loop reads CASSHWDYRTGELFF. CDR3 bases: TGTGCCAGCAGCCATTGGGACTATCGAACCGGGGAGCTGTTTTTT.

This clonotype has ten or more counts. The rearrangement joins TRBV28 to TRBJ1-2; D not certain. Trimming stripped 4 bases from V and 7 bases from J, with 10 bases between. Germline CDR1 and CDR2: MDHEN and SYDVKM. This CDR3 is 12 amino acids long. The CDR3 spells CASSSPLRGYTF. The DNA for the CDR3 is TGTGCCAGCAGTTCACCCCTACGTGGCTACACCTTC.

In this sample, this clonotype turned up a few times. The rearrangement uses TRBV27 and TRBJ2-7; D remains unclear. In germline, CDR1 is MNHEY, CDR2 SMNVEV (reference sequence). This CDR3 is built from 16 residues. Trimming removed 1 base from V and 2 bases from J, with 15 bases in between. This chain's CDR3 is CASSLFHLPPTYEQYF. Written as DNA, the CDR3 is TGTGCCAGCAGTTTATTCCATCTTCCCCCAACCTACGAGCAGTACTTC.

This chain connects TRBV18 to TRBJ1-3, with D uncertain. This CDR3 region has 17 residues. CDR1 and CDR2 (germline): KGHSH, LQKENI. The V gene lost 6 bases and the J gene lost 0 bases, with 18 bases spanning the gap. CDR3 loop: CASSVGQLVSSGNTIYF. The CDR3 DNA follows: TGTGCCAGCTCGGTAGGCCAGCTCGTTTCCTCTGGAAACACCATATATTTT.

This clonotype appeared many times. CDR3 protein: CASSLGFASGLQETQYF. Written as DNA, the CDR3 is TGTGCCAGCAGCTTAGGGTTCGCGAGCGGGCTCCAAGAGACCCAGTACTTC. V and J are TRBV11-2 and TRBJ2-5; possibly TRBD2 for D (6 bases). The CDR3 contains 17 residues. V shed 1 base and J shed 1 base, with 16 bases lying between them. Germline CDR1 is SGHAT and CDR2 is FQNNGV.

This clonotype was seen ten or more times. V is TRBV20-1 and J is TRBJ1-1; D unclear. The CDR3 sequence is 11 residues long. Germline V lookup: CDR1 DFQATT, CDR2 SNEGSKA (reference sequence). V lost 3 bases, J lost 6 bases, and 8 bases lay in between. This CDR3 reads CSARNKAEAFF. The CDR3 DNA is TGCAGTGCTAGGAACAAAGCTGAAGCTTTCTTT.

This clonotype was observed many times. The chain links TRBV5-6 to TRBJ1-1; D gene uncertain. Germline V lookup: CDR1 SGHDT, CDR2 YYEEEE. This CDR3 is built from 13 residues. The V gene lost 0 bases and the J gene lost 10 bases, with 13 bases spanning the gap. The CDR3 spells CASSLASSTVAFF. The CDR3 DNA reads as TGTGCCAGCAGCTTGGCGAGTTCAACCGTAGCTTTCTTT.

This clonotype appeared many times. J is TRBJ2-5 and V is TRBV4-2; 11 positions agree with TRBD2. J lost 1 base, V lost 4 bases, and 5 bases had no gene match. The CDR3 has 16 amino acids. Germline values: CDR1 LGHNA, CDR2 YNFKEQ. The CDR3 DNA reads as TGTGCCAGCAGCCCTGTGACTAGCGGGGCCCAAGAGACCCAGTACTTC. This encodes CASSPVTSGAQETQYF.

This clonotype was detected ten times or more. The chain couples TRBV5-1 to TRBJ1-2; D possibly corresponds to TRBD1 (5 bases). The CDR3 length is 16 residues. Trimming cost V 1 base and J 6 bases, with 19 bases left between them. CDR1 and CDR2 (germline): SGHRS, YFSETQ. For the CDR3, the DNA is TGCGCCAGCAGCTTGACAGGAATATCCCTACGAGATGGCTACACCTTC. Its translation is CASSLTGISLRDGYTF. Drawing the rest from reference TRBV5-1 and TRBJ1-2, the complete variable domain is KAGVTQTPRYLIKTRGQQVTLSCSPISGHRSVSWYQQTPGQGLQFLFEYFSETQRNKGNFPGRFSGRQFSNSRSEMNVSTLELGDSALYLCASSLTGISLRDGYTFGSGTRLTVV.

This clonotype has ten or more counts. The rearrangement uses TRBV30 and TRBJ1-6; a weak D match, TRBD1 (6 bases). Germline V lookup: CDR1 GTSNPN, CDR2 SVGIG (reference sequence). The V gene lost 3 bases and the J gene lost 7 bases, with 13 bases spanning the gap. This CDR3 has 14 amino acids. The CDR3 coding sequence is TGTGCCTGGAGGGGGGCAGGGAACAATTCACCCCTCCACTTT. Its protein is CAWRGAGNNSPLHF.

Ten or more counts support this clonotype. The chain has TRBV12-3 or TRBV12-4 and TRBJ1-2; 7 bases match TRBD1. V shed 5 bases, J shed 8 bases, and the junction held 8 bases outside the gene matches. The CDR3 totals 13 residues. The CDR3 coding sequence is TGTGCCAGCAGTCAGCAGGGGGGGGGAGGCTACACCTTC. Translated, it gives CASSQQGGGGYTF.

The chain has TRBV4-3 and TRBJ1-5; TRBD1 is a possible D gene (5 bases). Germline CDR1 reads LGHNA; CDR2 reads YSLEER. This CDR3 has 18 residues. Trimming stripped 4 bases from V and 2 bases from J, with 21 bases between. The DNA for the CDR3 is TGCGCCAGCAGCCGAAAGGGACTGGGACGTGGGGGCAATCAGCCCCAGCATTTT. The encoded protein is CASSRKGLGRGGNQPQHF.

This clonotype has ten or more counts. This chain joins TRBV14 and TRBJ2-5; tentative D call: TRBD1 (5 bases). V was cut by 4 bases and J by 4 bases, with 13 bases left in between. Germline CDR1 SGHDN, CDR2 FVKESK. This CDR3 contains 14 residues. The CDR3 sequence is CASSPWGRGETQYF. The CDR3 nucleotides are TGTGCCAGCAGCCCATGGGGCCGAGGAGAGACCCAGTACTTC. The full variable domain, rest sourced from reference TRBV14 and TRBJ2-5, is EAGVTQFPSHSVIEKGQTVTLRCDPISGHDNLYWYRRVMGKEIKFLLHFVKESKQDESGMPNNRFLAERTGGTYSTLKVQPAELEDSGVYFCASSPWGRGETQYFGPGTRLLVL.